The present TCR beta chain was sequenced within a study of regulatory T cells in long-lasting Graves disease. This clonotype was recorded many times. Its antigen is currently unknown. The CDR3 is made up of 15 amino acids. V dropped 6 bases and J dropped 4 bases, with 15 bases sitting between them. Germline-derived CDR1 and CDR2 are MNHNS and SASEGT. iRepertoire HTBI primers and Arm-PCR of CDR3 regions built TCR beta libraries. TCRdb reprocessed the multiplex PCR reads via MiXCR and lists one record per CDR3 protein. The profile shows around 240,000 distinct CDR3 sequences, 15% to 20% of them singletons. Regarding time point: newly diagnosed GD, antithyroid drugs for less than 3 months. Preparation of the TCR library used RNA extracted from PBMCs. Study-level results: The study found persistent patients shared more public clonotypes (around 2,500) than new patients (around 1,000).

The same data also contributed to another study, on T cells in Graves' hyperthyroidism and ophthalmopathy. Per that paper: It was considered stable Graves' hyperthyroidism when ophthalmopathy did not progress within 18 months.

The sample in question was peripheral blood mononuclear cells (PBMCs), obtained at new diagnosis, from a patient treated with antithyroid drugs. This chain links TRBV6-1 with TRBJ1-4; possible D gene TRBD1, 6 bases. The receptor comes from a woman aged 25 to 39 with Graves disease. The chain's CDR3 is CASSKIRGLNEKLFF. CDR3 coding DNA: TGTGCCAGCAGCAAGATCAGGGGCCTTAATGAAAAACTGTTTTTT.